This T cell receptor beta chain came from a study of memory CD4+ T cells and cytomegalovirus serostatus. Overall study: This sample comes from healthy Belgian adults, about 10 CMV seropositive, roughly 22 seronegative.

Method: immunoSEQ multiplex PCR; TCRdb's copy keeps in-frame clones and lacks some. Of about 31,000 clones listed, approximately 76% are singletons. Points from the study as a whole: Of 150 to 200 reported CMV TCRbeta sequences, under 70 were found in memory CD4+ repertoires. The CMV-associated TCR signature appears largely within the CD4+ memory repertoire.

The sort gate was single viable CD3+CD4+CD8-CD45RO+ cells for memory CD4+ T cells. V shed 0 bases and J 4 bases; nucleotides not matched to a gene: 6. CDR1 SGDLS and CDR2 YYNGEE come from the germline V gene. This CDR3 contains 18 residues. The count of this clone is one. Its target is not known. The sample consisted of memory CD4+ T cells from blood. The origin of this receptor is an adult in good health and CMV-seronegative. Some clones in this sample may be carry-over from other donors' samples. V usage is TRBV9 and J usage is TRBJ2-3, with TRBD2 matching over 15 bases. CDR3 sequence (DNA): TGTGCCAGCAGCGTAGGTAGGACTAGCGGGGGGGTGGCAGATACGCAGTATTTT. Translating gives CASSVGRTSGGVADTQYF.